This note documents a single T cell receptor beta chain sequence. This record comes from a study of blood T cell repertoires in COVID-19. Across the whole study: The study drew acute and convalescent COVID-19 samples from the United States, Italy and Spain.

Only in-frame clones appear in the TCRdb table, and some are missing; sequencing was by immunoSEQ multiplex PCR. This repertoire shows some 290,000 clones, 80% to 90% found once; its top ten account for roughly 12%. Germline CDR1 and CDR2: MNHNY and SVGAGI (reference sequence). V lost 6 bases and J lost 5; bases outside the gene matches: 9. The CDR3 sequence is 15 residues long. Sample: peripheral blood. The rearrangement links TRBV6-6 to TRBJ2-1; TRBD2 aligns across 8 bases. The receptor was isolated from a woman in her twenties or thirties with COVID-19, enrolled during active disease. This CDR3 is CASRQSGGLHNEQFF. The CDR3 DNA follows: TGTGCCAGCAGACAGAGCGGGGGATTACACAATGAGCAGTTCTTC.